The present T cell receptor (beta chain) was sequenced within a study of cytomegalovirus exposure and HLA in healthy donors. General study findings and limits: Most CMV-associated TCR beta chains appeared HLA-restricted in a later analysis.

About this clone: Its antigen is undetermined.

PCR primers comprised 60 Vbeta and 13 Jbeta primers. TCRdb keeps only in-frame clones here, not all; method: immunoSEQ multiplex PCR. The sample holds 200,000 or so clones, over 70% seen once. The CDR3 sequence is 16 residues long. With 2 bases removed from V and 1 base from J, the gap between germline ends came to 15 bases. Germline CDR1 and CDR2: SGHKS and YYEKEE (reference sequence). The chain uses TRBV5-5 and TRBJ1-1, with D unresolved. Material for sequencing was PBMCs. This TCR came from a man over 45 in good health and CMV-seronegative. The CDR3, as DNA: TGTGCCAGCAGCTTCGGCTTCCGAAGCGGGAACACTGAAGCTTTCTTT. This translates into CASSFGFRSGNTEAFF.